This T cell receptor beta chain was observed in a study of OX40 agonist ivuxolimab in advanced cancers. In the study overall: About 40% of patients had received prior checkpoint inhibitor therapy.

Method: immunoSEQ multiplex PCR; TCRdb's copy keeps in-frame clones and lacks some. The sample consists of some 43,000 clones, 80% to 90% of them appearing once. Trimming removed 5 bases from V and 8 bases from J, with 13 bases in between. The V gene's germline CDR1 is SGHAT and CDR2 FQNNGV. CDR3 length equals 13 residues. The V call is TRBV11-2, the J call TRBJ2-1, with D possibly being TRBD2 (6 bases). The source material was CD4+ or CD8+ T cells sorted from blood, sampled in a trial of the OX40 agonist ivuxolimab. The clonotype originates from an adult with an advanced solid tumor such as melanoma, head and neck, liver or kidney cancer. The CDR3 nucleotides are TGTGCCAGCAGCCTCGGGGGAGTGGATGAGCAGTTCTTC. Translated: CASSLGGVDEQFF.